This note documents a single TCR beta chain sequence. Its target is unknown. This sample was taken from a study of cytotoxic CD8 clonotypes in ibrutinib-treated CLL. Data came from immunoSEQ multiplex PCR; TCRdb stores just in-frame clones and leaves some out. The sample includes around 310,000 clones, around four fifths of them seen just once. General study results and limits: Sampling of sustained-remission and progressing patients occurred at differing times. Patients showed higher baseline clonality than age-matched healthy donors, and it tracked circulating CD8+ T-cell counts. Few clonotypes were public, and these shrank or held steady under treatment.

CDR1 and CDR2 from the germline V gene are SGHKS and YYEKEE (reference sequence). The CDR3 is 16 residues long. V dropped 2 bases and J dropped 7 bases, with 22 bases sitting between them. The receptor's source is a human donor with chronic lymphocytic leukemia. J is TRBJ2-7 and V is TRBV5-5; possible D gene TRBD2, 6 bases. The source material was PBMCs, sampled before ibrutinib treatment. The CDR3 sequence: CASSFASPKLAQEQYF. The CDR3 DNA follows: TGTGCCAGCAGCTTCGCATCACCAAAGCTAGCGCAGGAGCAGTACTTC.